Sequencing of this T cell receptor beta chain was carried out in a study of regulatory T cells in long-lasting Graves disease. The authors built TCR beta libraries using iRepertoire HTBI primers and Arm-PCR of CDR3 regions. TCRdb used MiXCR to reprocess the multiplex PCR reads, holding one entry per CDR3 protein. Of around 300,000 distinct CDR3 sequences in the sample, 22% were seen once. This clonotype was seen many times. Indicated time point: persistent/refractory GD, antithyroid drugs over 5 years with positive TRAb. Extracted RNA from PBMCs served as the source of the TCR library. Trimming stripped 0 bases from V and 5 bases from J, with 10 bases between. Germline CDR1 is SGHTA and CDR2 is FQGNSA. The CDR3 is 15 residues long.

The source was peripheral blood mononuclear cells (PBMCs), collected when the disease was refractory, from a patient treated with antithyroid drugs. The TCR was taken from a female donor with Graves disease. The rearrangement uses TRBV7-2 and TRBJ2-2; D not resolved. The CDR3 nucleotides read TGTGCCAGCAGCTTAGCGCCGGGCTATACCGGGGAGCTGTTTTTT. This sequence encodes CASSLAPGYTGELFF.